This paragraph reports one TCR beta chain. The data originate from a study of T-cell reconstitution after alpha-beta-depleted transplantation in children. A library of TCRbeta sequences, prepared with unique molecular identifiers, was generated. TCRdb passed the PCR reads through MiXCR, listing each CDR3 protein once. The profile shows 200,000 to 250,000 distinct CDR3 sequences, 8% to 9.5% of them singletons. V was pared by 6 bases and J by 11 bases, with 7 bases of the junction left unmatched. CDR3 length equals 13 residues. Sequenced here: PBMCs from the stem cell graft donor, sampled from the stem cell graft. The genes are TRBV12-3 or TRBV12-4 and TRBJ1-1; 12 bases line up with TRBD1. The receptor was derived from a human donor who donated a stem cell graft to a child with acute lymphoblastic leukemia. The CDR3 loop is CASRGDRGRHAFF. CDR3 DNA: TGTGCCAGCAGGGGGGACAGGGGGCGGCATGCTTTCTTT.